This T cell receptor (beta chain) was recorded in a study of blood T cell repertoires in COVID-19. Whole-study context: There were acute and convalescent COVID-19 samples, and they came from the United States, Italy and Spain.

The method was immunoSEQ multiplex PCR; TCRdb's version includes in-frame clones alone and lacks a portion of them. This table has some 200,000 clones, approximately 80% appearing once. V lost 1 base to trimming and J lost 10 bases, with 10 bases between them. Germline CDR1 reads SEHNR; CDR2 reads FQNEAQ (reference sequence). The CDR3 covers 12 residues. The TCR comes from a human donor in a cohort sampled during active COVID-19. This chain links TRBV7-9 with TRBJ1-1; D is perhaps TRBD1 (6 bases). The specimen was peripheral blood. The CDR3 DNA follows: TGTGCCAGCAGCTTAGTTGGGACACTAGCTTTCTTT. Protein: CASSLVGTLAFF.